This T cell receptor (beta chain) was obtained from a study of T-cell reconstitution after alpha-beta-depleted transplantation in children. Study-level results: When one year had passed after transplant, most T-cell counts and diversity came from newly produced T cells.

A TCRbeta library incorporating unique molecular identifiers was prepared. MiXCR, applied by TCRdb to the PCR reads, yields one record per CDR3 protein. The sample has some 450,000 distinct CDR3 sequences; over 40% are singletons. Per germline, CDR1 SGDLS and CDR2 YYNGEE. CDR3 length: 14 residues. V was cut by 1 base and J by 4 bases, with 10 bases left in between. To note about this clonotype: Its antigen is not identified.

The clonotype originates from a girl aged 2-15 years with aplastic anemia, due to receive a stem cell transplant. Sequenced here: PBMCs, sampled before TCRalphabeta/CD19-depleted stem cell transplant. The chain joins TRBV9 to TRBJ2-3; D unclear. The CDR3 sequence is CASSVIEVPDTQYF. The CDR3 region has the DNA TGTGCCAGCAGCGTAATTGAGGTCCCAGATACGCAGTATTTT.